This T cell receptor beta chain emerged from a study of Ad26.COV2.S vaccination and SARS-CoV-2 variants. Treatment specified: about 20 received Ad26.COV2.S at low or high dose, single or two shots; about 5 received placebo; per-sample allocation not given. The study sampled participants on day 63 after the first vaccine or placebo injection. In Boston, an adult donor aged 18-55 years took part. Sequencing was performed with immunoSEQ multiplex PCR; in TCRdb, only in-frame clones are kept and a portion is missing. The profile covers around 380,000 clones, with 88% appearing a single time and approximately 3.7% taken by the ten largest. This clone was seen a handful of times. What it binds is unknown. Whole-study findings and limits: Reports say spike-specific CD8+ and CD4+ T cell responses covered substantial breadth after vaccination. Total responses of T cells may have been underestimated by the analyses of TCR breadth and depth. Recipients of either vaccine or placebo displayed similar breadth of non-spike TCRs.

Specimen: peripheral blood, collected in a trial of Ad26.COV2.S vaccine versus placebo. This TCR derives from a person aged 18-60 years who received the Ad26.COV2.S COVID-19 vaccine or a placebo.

CDR3 in DNA: TGTGCTAGCAACTCGGGGTCTTCCCGCTATAATTCACCCCTCCACTTT. It is translated as CASNSGSSRYNSPLHF. The chain links TRBV12-5 to TRBJ1-6; D is uncertain. Trimming stripped 9 bases from V and 3 bases from J, with 18 bases between. Germline V gene lookup returns CDR1 LGHNT and CDR2 FRNRAP. The CDR3 consists of 16 residues.